This T cell receptor beta chain comes out of a study of T cell repertoires in cytomegalovirus infection. Study overall: HLA-B-restricted CMV epitopes that are well studied, plus recently identified HLA-C-restricted ones, were used by the study. Public TCR beta signatures marked donors with CMV infection and the matching HLA. Study results and limitations: HLA-C-restricted CMV-specific TCR beta clonotypes prevailed in the ex vivo response. There were carriers of CMV plus the relevant HLA, and cumulative public TCR beta family frequency identified them.

Note on this clonotype: The antigen remains undetermined.

Trimming removed 2 bases at V and 3 bases at J, with 13 bases between. This CDR3 contains 15 residues. One entry per CDR3 protein results from TCRdb running MiXCR on the reads. The sample includes 450,000 to 650,000 distinct CDR3 sequences, almost 40% of them seen just once. Here the sequenced sample was cultured PBMCs, taken from culture after CMV antigen stimulation. The source is a human donor in good health (CMV status not recorded). Some clones in this sample may be carry-over from other donors' samples. The chain employs TRBV12-3 or TRBV12-4 and TRBJ1-1; the D is unclear. In DNA, the CDR3 is TGTGCCAGCAGTTTACATCAGAGTTGGGACACTGAAGCTTTCTTT. Protein sequence: CASSLHQSWDTEAFF.